Sequencing of this TCR beta chain was carried out in a study of spatial heterogeneity in lung cancer. Study-wide background: Detection consistently yielded more beta chains than alpha chains. Points from the study as a whole: Within tumors, counts of expanded alpha and beta TCRs tracked tumor mutation counts.

Each CDR3 protein is one row after TCRdb ran MiXCR on the 5' RACE reads. The table includes about 1,500 distinct CDR3 sequences, 5.2% detected once. By its share, this clonotype is medium-sized. Its target is unknown. The CDR3 runs 15 residues. Between the trimmed V and J ends, which lost 3 bases and 1 base, there was a span of 13 bases. Germline lookup yields CDR1 LNHDA and CDR2 SQIVND (reference sequence). The time point denotes: sample taken at primary tumor resection. The donors comprised 60 to 85 untreated early-stage non-small cell lung cancer patients. This receptor was obtained from a male donor with early-stage non-small cell lung cancer. The material sequenced was lung tumor tissue, taken at surgery. The chain couples TRBV19 to TRBJ2-7, with D possibly matching TRBD1 (5 bases). Here the CDR3 DNA reads TGTGCCAGTAGTATTAGGGCCAGGGTTTCCTACGAGCAGTACTTC. Translation: CASSIRARVSYEQYF.